What follows are 2 T cell receptor beta chains derived from one specimen sequenced in a study of radiation and T cells in renal cell carcinoma (dated by TCRdb to about 2020). The time point label on this specimen signifies: baseline pretreatment blood. This sample's treatment or condition label indicates: 15 Gy SBRT to primary tumor, nephrectomy 4 weeks later. Library creation used the immunoSEQ multiplex PCR assay. TCRdb retrieved this table from immuneACCESS and kept in-frame rearrangements only. Not all clones are present; in checked studies, unresolved V genes account for under half, and no reason is known for the remainder. A total of roughly 120,000 clones appear in this sample, roughly 80% of them only once. Of the sample, less than 3.5% is held by the ten largest clones. The specimen comprised blood, sampled from a patient whose treatment included radiotherapy and nephrectomy. These receptors all come from a woman aged 60-70 years with renal cell carcinoma.

This rearrangement joins TRBV7-9 to TRBJ2-2, with D maybe TRBD2 (6 bases). Trimming shortened V by 5 bases and J by 2 bases, and 15 bases separated the two germline ends. Germline V gives CDR1 SEHNR, CDR2 FQNEAQ (reference sequence). This CDR3 has 16 residues. The CDR3 nucleotides are TGTGCCAGCAGCCCCCGGGATAGCGGTAACACCGGGGAGCTGTTTTTT. As protein: CASSPRDSGNTGELFF. Full variable domain (outside the CDR3, taken from reference TRBV7-9 and TRBJ2-2): DTGVSQNPRHKITKRGQNVTFRCDPISEHNRLYWYRQTLGQGPEFLTYFQNEAQLEKSRLLSDRFSAERPKGSFSTLEIQRTEQGDSAMYLCASSPRDSGNTGELFFGEGSRLTVL.

The rearrangement joins TRBV19 to TRBJ1-5; possibly TRBD1 for D (6 bases). Looked up from germline, CDR1 is LNHDA and CDR2 is SQIVND (reference sequence). V was clipped by 5 bases and J by 3 bases, with 20 bases between them. The CDR3 is 17 amino acids. The CDR3 region is CASSVRRGASVNQPQHF. DNA for the CDR3: TGTGCCAGTAGTGTTCGCAGGGGCGCGAGTGTCAATCAGCCCCAGCATTTT.